These T cell receptor beta chains were read from a single sample in a study of T cells in narcolepsy. Produced via immunoSEQ multiplex PCR; TCRdb's table is partial and in-frame only. The table includes approximately 32,000 clones, 75% to 85% detected once. Sequencing used CD45RA- memory CD4+ T cells from PBMCs. These receptors were taken from a human donor with narcolepsy. Both conserved end residues are part of each CDR3. The D gene is left open where the match is weak. The size of a clone is reported for some rows only, either as once, few or many, or as a class for expanded clones.

d_gene: -; v_gene: TRBV7-9; abundance: -; j_gene: TRBJ2-1; CDR3nt: TGTGCCAGCAGCCAGGTAGGCCTAAACAGAAAGCAGTTCTTC; CDR3aa: CASSQVGLNRKQFF
d_gene: -; v_gene: TRBV5-1; abundance: -; j_gene: TRBJ2-5; CDR3nt: TGCGCCAGCAGATTCGGTTCAGTTCAAGAGACCCAGTACTTC; CDR3aa: CASRFGSVQETQYF
d_gene: TRBD1; v_gene: TRBV6-5; abundance: few; j_gene: TRBJ2-7; CDR3nt: TGTGCCAGCAGTTACACCGGGACAGGGGGCGACGAGCAGTACTTC; CDR3aa: CASSYTGTGGDEQYF
d_gene: TRBD1; v_gene: TRBV5-1; abundance: -; j_gene: TRBJ2-6; CDR3nt: TGCGCCAGCAGCGGGACAGGACTCTCTGGGGCCAACGCCCTGACTTTC; CDR3aa: CASSGTGLSGANALTF
d_gene: -; v_gene: TRBV5-6; abundance: -; j_gene: TRBJ1-2; CDR3nt: TGTGCCAGCAGCTCTAACCTAGCGAACTATGGCTACACCTTC; CDR3aa: CASSSNLANYGYTF
d_gene: TRBD1; v_gene: TRBV2; abundance: few; j_gene: TRBJ2-2; CDR3nt: TGTGCCAGCAACAGGGGGCGCCTGTCCGGGGAGCTGTTTTTT; CDR3aa: CASNRGRLSGELFF
d_gene: -; v_gene: TRBV6-5; abundance: once; j_gene: TRBJ2-7; CDR3nt: TGTGCCATCGCTAGGGGAGAGCCCTACGAGCAGTACTTC; CDR3aa: CAIARGEPYEQYF
d_gene: -; v_gene: TRBV5-1; abundance: -; j_gene: TRBJ2-7; CDR3nt: TGCGCCAGCAGCTTGGTCCAGGTCGGGGGCGAGCAGTACTTC; CDR3aa: CASSLVQVGGEQYF
d_gene: TRBD2; v_gene: TRBV30; abundance: -; j_gene: TRBJ2-1; CDR3nt: TGTGCCTGGAGAGGGGGACTAGCATCCAATGAGCAGTTCTTC; CDR3aa: CAWRGGLASNEQFF
d_gene: TRBD1; v_gene: TRBV6-1; abundance: -; j_gene: TRBJ2-7; CDR3nt: TGTGCCAGCAGTTGGAACAGGGGGCTAGCCTACGAGCAGTACTTC; CDR3aa: CASSWNRGLAYEQYF
d_gene: TRBD2; v_gene: TRBV29-1; abundance: -; j_gene: TRBJ2-4; CDR3nt: TGCAGCGTCGCCGGGACTAGCGGGAGCCCGCAAAACATTCAGTACTTC; CDR3aa: CSVAGTSGSPQNIQYF
d_gene: -; v_gene: TRBV19; abundance: -; j_gene: TRBJ2-2; CDR3nt: TGTGCCAGTAGTCTCGATAACACCGGGGAGCTGTTTTTT; CDR3aa: CASSLDNTGELFF
d_gene: -; v_gene: TRBV5-1; abundance: -; j_gene: TRBJ1-1; CDR3nt: TGCGCCAGCAGCTTGGATATGACGGAGAACACTGAAGCTTTCTTT; CDR3aa: CASSLDMTENTEAFF
d_gene: TRBD2; v_gene: TRBV30; abundance: -; j_gene: TRBJ2-3; CDR3nt: TGTGCCTGGGAGGCTAGCGGTCTCACAGATACGCAGTATTTT; CDR3aa: CAWEASGLTDTQYF
d_gene: -; v_gene: TRBV5-1; abundance: -; j_gene: TRBJ1-4; CDR3nt: TGCGCCAGCAGCTTTCAGGGGCCGTCAACTAATGAAAAACTGTTTTTT; CDR3aa: CASSFQGPSTNEKLFF
d_gene: -; v_gene: TRBV5-4; abundance: -; j_gene: TRBJ2-7; CDR3nt: TGTGCCAGCAGCGGCAGGGTATCAGCCTCCTACGAGCAGTACTTC; CDR3aa: CASSGRVSASYEQYF
d_gene: -; v_gene: TRBV6-1; abundance: -; j_gene: TRBJ1-5; CDR3nt: TGTGCCAGCAGTTCCGGGACCAAGCGTAATCAGCCCCAGCATTTT; CDR3aa: CASSSGTKRNQPQHF
d_gene: TRBD1; v_gene: TRBV6-1; abundance: -; j_gene: TRBJ1-5; CDR3nt: TGTGCCAGCAGACCGACAGGGGGTGGAAATCAGCCCCAGCATTTT; CDR3aa: CASRPTGGGNQPQHF
d_gene: TRBD1; v_gene: TRBV27; abundance: -; j_gene: TRBJ2-6; CDR3nt: TGTGCCAGCAGTACTGACAGGGTTACTTCTGGGGCCAACGTCCTGACTTTC; CDR3aa: CASSTDRVTSGANVLTF
d_gene: TRBD1; v_gene: TRBV6-1; abundance: -; j_gene: TRBJ1-2; CDR3nt: TGTGCCAGCAGCCCGACAGGGAACTATGGCTACACCTTC; CDR3aa: CASSPTGNYGYTF
d_gene: TRBD2; v_gene: TRBV4-2; abundance: -; j_gene: TRBJ2-3; CDR3nt: TGTGCCAGCAGCCAAGACGGACTAGCGGGAGGGGCAGATACGCAGTATTTT; CDR3aa: CASSQDGLAGGADTQYF
d_gene: -; v_gene: TRBV9; abundance: few; j_gene: TRBJ2-1; CDR3nt: TGTGCCAGCAGCGTAGTGGACAGCAAATCCTACAATGAGCAGTTCTTC; CDR3aa: CASSVVDSKSYNEQFF